The sequence of this TCR beta chain was determined in a study of CD8 T cells in ankylosing spondylitis. Study-level findings and limits: According to the report, clones linked to the disease were significantly enriched in matched synovial fluid samples taken from ankylosing spondylitis patients. Disease-linked clones proved CD8+ and comparatively uncommon in peripheral blood. A subset of motif variants has previously been described in the synovial fluid and blood of reactive arthritis. A TCR beta motif made of 7 to 9 highly homologous variants seemed typical of ankylosing spondylitis blood.

V lost 6 bases to trimming and J lost 5 bases; unmatched junction nucleotides: 15. Germline V gene lookup returns CDR1 MNHNS and CDR2 SASEGT. The CDR3 spans 16 residues. This clonotype was counted at least ten times. As yet, its antigen is unknown. Quantitative 5'-RACE with molecular barcodes produced the TCR beta libraries. TCRdb used MiXCR to reprocess the 5' RACE reads, holding one entry per CDR3 protein. The repertoire holds about 210,000 distinct CDR3 sequences, with 7.3% as singletons. The sample consisted of blood, either unsorted or a sorted T cell fraction (not recorded which). The chain joins TRBV6-1 to TRBJ2-5; 7 positions agree with TRBD2. The sequence came from a male donor with ankylosing spondylitis. The CDR3 coding sequence is TGTGCCAGCAGGACCGGGATCGCGGGGGATTGGGAGACCCAGTACTTC. Protein: CASRTGIAGDWETQYF.